This passage covers 20 T cell receptor beta chains from one sample sequenced in a study of T-cell reconstitution after alpha-beta-depleted transplantation in children. Unique molecular identifiers were used to barcode this TCRbeta library. TCRdb independently ran MiXCR on the PCR reads; one entry per CDR3 protein. The table includes over 120,000 distinct CDR3 sequences, 8% to 10% detected once. The sample here was PBMCs, mostly from graft donor cells, taken 180 days after TCRalphabeta/CD19-depleted stem cell transplant. All receptors come from a female patient aged 2-15 years who had a stem cell transplant for congenital amegakaryocytic thrombocytopenia, so the T cells may come from the graft donor.

This clonotype was recorded at least ten times. The chain recombines TRBV20-1 with TRBJ2-7; a possible D gene is TRBD1 (5 bases). The CDR3 sequence is 13 residues long. V lost 4 bases to trimming and J lost 2 bases, with 12 bases between them. Germline loops: CDR1 DFQATT, CDR2 SNEGSKA (reference sequence). The CDR3 DNA reads TGCAGTGCTAACTTTAGGGGCACCTACGAGCAGTACTTC. Translation: CSANFRGTYEQYF.

This clonotype was seen ten or more times. The chain is built from TRBV20-1 and TRBJ2-1, with 8 bases lining up with TRBD1. Germline V gene sequence: CDR1 DFQATT, CDR2 SNEGSKA (reference sequence). The CDR3 covers 14 residues. After removal of 1 base from V and 6 bases from J, the junction contained 5 bases not matched to a gene. The CDR3 DNA sequence: TGCAGTGCTAGAGCTTTCGACAGGGGCAATGAGCAGTTCTTC. This encodes CSARAFDRGNEQFF.

A remark on this clonotype: A single base separates this from a much larger clone, so it may be a read error. The chain has TRBV12-3 or TRBV12-4 and TRBJ1-2, with TRBD1 identical over 10 bases. CDR3 length: 14 amino acids. CDR3 coding DNA: TGTGCCAGCAGTTTCTTGGGACAGGGGTATGACTACACCTTC. Translating gives CASSFLGQGYDYTF.

This clonotype was seen many times. The J gene is TRBJ2-1, the V gene TRBV29-1; D is unresolved. This CDR3 is built from 11 residues. Trimming removed 4 bases at V and 4 bases at J, with 5 bases between. The germline V gene has CDR1 SQVTM and CDR2 ANQGSEA. The CDR3 loop reads CSVVAYNEQFF. The CDR3, as DNA: TGCAGCGTTGTGGCTTACAATGAGCAGTTCTTC.

This clonotype was seen at least ten times. This sequence joins TRBV20-1 and TRBJ1-1; D possibly corresponds to TRBD1 (6 bases). Germline V gives CDR1 DFQATT, CDR2 SNEGSKA (reference sequence). V lost 1 base and J 1 base, leaving 7 bases between the germline ends. The CDR3 length is 13 residues. The CDR3 bases are TGCAGTGCTAGAGGGACAGCGAACACTGAAGCTTTCTTT. It yields the protein CSARGTANTEAFF.

This clonotype was counted many times. The rearrangement joins TRBV10-3 to TRBJ2-5; 9 nucleotides match TRBD1. With 10 bases clipped from V and 3 bases from J, the junction kept 6 bases outside the gene matches. Per the germline V gene, CDR1 is ENHRY and CDR2 is SYGVKD. This CDR3 has 13 residues. Here the CDR3 reads CATTGDREETQYF. CDR3 bases: TGTGCCACCACCGGGGACAGGGAAGAGACCCAGTACTTC.

This rearrangement joins TRBV11-2 to TRBJ2-1; D is perhaps TRBD2 (5 bases). The CDR3 consists of 18 residues. CDR1 is SGHAT, CDR2 FQNNGV, per germline. V lost 2 bases, J lost 0 bases, and 17 bases lay in between. In nucleotides, the CDR3 is TGTGCCAGCAGCTTAATTGCCAAGCGGCAGAGCTCCTACAATGAGCAGTTCTTC. Translated: CASSLIAKRQSSYNEQFF. Looking up the rest from reference TRBV11-2 and TRBJ2-1 gives the full variable domain: EAGVAQSPRYKIIEKRQSVAFWCNPISGHATLYWYQQILGQGPKLLIQFQNNGVVDDSQLPKDRFSAERLKGVDSTLKIQPAKLEDSAVYLCASSLIAKRQSSYNEQFFGPGTRLTVL.

This clonotype was recorded many times. The chain links TRBV2 to TRBJ1-6; a possible D gene is TRBD1 (5 bases). Per germline, CDR1 SNHLY and CDR2 FYNNEI. The V end lost 2 bases, the J end lost 5 bases, and 19 bases lay between the germline ends. The CDR3 has 18 residues. The CDR3 sequence is CASSERPLGPANNSPLHF. CDR3 bases: TGTGCCAGCAGTGAACGGCCGTTGGGGCCCGCGAATAATTCACCCCTCCACTTT. The whole variable domain, remainder taken from reference TRBV2 and TRBJ1-6, is EPEVTQTPSHQVTQMGQEVILRCVPISNHLYFYWYRQILGQKVEFLVSFYNNEISEKSEIFDDQFSVERPDGSNFTLKIRSTKLEDSAMYFCASSERPLGPANNSPLHFGNGTRLTVT.

This clonotype has at least ten counts. CDR3: CASSLIGGRQPQHF. CDR3 nucleotides: TGTGCCAGCAGTTTGATTGGGGGCCGTCAGCCCCAGCATTTT. This chain connects TRBV28 to TRBJ1-5; TRBD1 might be the D (6 bases). Trimming pared 3 bases from V and 6 bases from J, leaving 12 bases between. The length of the CDR3 is 14 residues. Germline CDR1 and CDR2: MDHEN and SYDVKM.

This clonotype was counted many times. This sequence joins TRBV4-3 and TRBJ2-4; 9 bases agree with TRBD1. The J segment lost 15 bases and the V segment lost 1 base, leaving 13 bases of the junction unmatched. The V gene's germline CDR1 is LGHNA and CDR2 YSLEER. The CDR3 is made up of 15 amino acids. Here the CDR3 reads CASSQAGNRDRVVYF. The CDR3 DNA sequence: TGCGCCAGCAGCCAAGCTGGGAACCGGGACAGGGTTGTGTACTTC.

This clonotype was picked up a small number of times. The chain employs TRBV7-8 and TRBJ2-2; either TRBD1 or TRBD2 may supply D (5 bases each). The length of the CDR3 is 13 residues. Trimming took off 5 bases at V and 12 bases at J, with 16 bases between the two ends. Germline CDR1 SGHVS, CDR2 FQNEAQ. The CDR3 DNA is TGTGCCAGCAGCACTGAGGGGCGAGGGAAGCTGTTTTTT. This gives the protein CASSTEGRGKLFF.

This clonotype was seen at least ten times. The chain links TRBV6-5 to TRBJ2-7, with 9 bases lining up with TRBD1. This CDR3 comprises 14 residues. The ends lost 4 bases at V and 4 bases at J; junction bases unmatched: 5. Germline CDR1 and CDR2: MNHEY and SVGAGI. In DNA, the CDR3 is TGTGCCAGCAGTTCCGGGACAGGGAGATACGAGCAGTACTTC. This sequence encodes CASSSGTGRYEQYF.

This clonotype has at least ten counts. The gene calls are TRBV20-1 and TRBJ2-1; 11 bases map to TRBD2. After removal of 5 bases from V and 5 bases from J, the junction contained 5 bases not matched to a gene. Germline lookup yields CDR1 DFQATT and CDR2 SNEGSKA (reference sequence). CDR3 length equals 14 residues. CDR3 region: CSAFRLAGNNEQFF. CDR3 sequence (DNA): TGCAGTGCTTTTAGACTAGCGGGGAACAATGAGCAGTTCTTC.

J is TRBJ2-3 and V is TRBV5-1, with 9 bases aligning to TRBD1. Trimming cost V 0 bases and J 4 bases; bases outside gene matches: 3. The germline CDR1 and CDR2 sequences are SGHRS and YFSETQ. The CDR3 contains 15 residues. In nucleotides, the CDR3 is TGCGCCAGCAGCTTGGGACAGGGGGTCCCAGATACGCAGTATTTT. This codes for CASSLGQGVPDTQYF.

This clonotype was counted many times. This chain connects TRBV3-1 to TRBJ2-2; 7 bases fit TRBD1. The CDR3 length is 14 residues. The ends lost 5 bases at V and 5 bases at J; junction bases unmatched: 5. Germline V lookup: CDR1 LGHDT, CDR2 YNNKEL (reference sequence). CDR3 coding DNA: TGTGCCAGCAGCTACAACAGGGGAACCGGGGAGCTGTTTTTT. It is translated as CASSYNRGTGELFF.

Only a few counts were recorded for this clonotype. This chain's CDR3 is CSARVKFRQWVDSPLHF. DNA for the CDR3: TGCAGTGCTAGAGTAAAGTTTCGACAGTGGGTGGATTCACCCCTCCACTTT. The V gene is TRBV20-1, the J gene TRBJ1-6, with D maybe TRBD1 (5 bases). CDR1 and CDR2 (germline): DFQATT, SNEGSKA (reference sequence). V was trimmed by 1 base and J by 8 bases, leaving 21 bases between them. The CDR3 spans 17 residues.

The rearrangement joins TRBV10-3 to TRBJ2-7; maybe TRBD2 (5 bases). With 4 bases removed from V and 1 base from J, the gap between germline ends came to 14 bases. Per germline, CDR1 ENHRY and CDR2 SYGVKD. The CDR3 has 15 residues. CDR3: CAISVGGRTSYEQYF. CDR3 bases: TGTGCCATCAGTGTAGGCGGGCGAACTTCCTACGAGCAGTACTTC.

This clonotype occurred many times. This rearrangement joins TRBV10-3 to TRBJ2-5, with D possibly being TRBD1 or TRBD2 (5 bases each). Germline CDR1 and CDR2: ENHRY and SYGVKD. V shed 7 bases and J shed 0 bases, with 9 bases lying between them. This CDR3 spans 13 amino acids. The CDR3 DNA sequence: TGTGCCATCATGGGGACGAACCAAGAGACCCAGTACTTC. It codes for CAIMGTNQETQYF.

The chain joins TRBV2 to TRBJ1-6; D remains unclear. Trimming took 0 bases from V and 6 from J, leaving 9 bases between them. The CDR3 contains 15 residues. Germline V gene data show CDR1 as SNHLY and CDR2 as FYNNEI. CDR3 bases: TGTGCCAGCAGTGAAGCGCTGACGGGTAATTCACCCCTCCACTTT. Translating it yields CASSEALTGNSPLHF.

This clonotype was observed a few times. This chain joins TRBV20-1 and TRBJ2-1, with TRBD2 as a possible D gene (5 bases). This CDR3 is built from 15 residues. V gave up 3 bases and J gave up 0 bases, with 12 bases separating them. The germline CDR1 and CDR2 sequences are DFQATT and SNEGSKA (reference sequence). The CDR3 reads CSASDDYTSYNEQFF. In nucleotides, the CDR3 is TGCAGTGCTAGTGATGACTACACCTCCTACAATGAGCAGTTCTTC.